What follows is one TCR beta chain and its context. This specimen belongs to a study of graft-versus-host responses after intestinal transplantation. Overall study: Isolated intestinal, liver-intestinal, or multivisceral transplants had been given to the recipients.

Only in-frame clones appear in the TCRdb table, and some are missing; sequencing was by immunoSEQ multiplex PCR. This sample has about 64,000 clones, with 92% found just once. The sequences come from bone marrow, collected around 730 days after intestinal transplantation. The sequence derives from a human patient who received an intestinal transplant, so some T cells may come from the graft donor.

The CDR3 region is CASRPTGSGVLTF. CDR3 bases: TGCGCCAGCAGACCGACAGGGTCGGGCGTCCTGACTTTC. V and J are TRBV4-1 and TRBJ2-6; 7 bases line up with TRBD1. The CDR3 spans 13 residues. Germline CDR1 MGHRA, CDR2 YSYEKL. Germline trimming cut 6 bases from V and 12 bases from J; bases unmatched to any gene: 8.